This T cell receptor beta chain was obtained from a study of graft-versus-host responses after intestinal transplantation. Study background: Anti-thymocyte globulin induction, then tacrolimus and steroids for roughly 3 years, went to all recipients. Study observations and caveats: Recipient marrow harbored GvH clones, some of which surfaced first in ileum or blood.

The junction had 10 bases not matched to a gene; V was cut back by 2 bases and J by 3 bases. The CDR3 is 18 residues long. Germline CDR1 and CDR2: MGHRA and YSYEKL. This clone was picked up a small number of times. Its antigen is not identified. Data came from immunoSEQ multiplex PCR; TCRdb stores just in-frame clones and leaves some out. The repertoire holds about 91,000 clones, around 93% seen once, with under 0.4% in the top ten. The source was unstimulated CD4+ T cells sorted from spleen or lymph node cells, collected before transplant. The origin of this receptor is a human donor who was the organ donor for an intestinal transplant. This chain joins TRBV4-1 and TRBJ2-7; 13 bases agree with TRBD2. The CDR3 is CASSQRRGTSGVFYEQYF. DNA for the CDR3: TGCGCCAGCAGCCAACGTCGTGGGACTAGCGGGGTTTTCTACGAGCAGTACTTC.